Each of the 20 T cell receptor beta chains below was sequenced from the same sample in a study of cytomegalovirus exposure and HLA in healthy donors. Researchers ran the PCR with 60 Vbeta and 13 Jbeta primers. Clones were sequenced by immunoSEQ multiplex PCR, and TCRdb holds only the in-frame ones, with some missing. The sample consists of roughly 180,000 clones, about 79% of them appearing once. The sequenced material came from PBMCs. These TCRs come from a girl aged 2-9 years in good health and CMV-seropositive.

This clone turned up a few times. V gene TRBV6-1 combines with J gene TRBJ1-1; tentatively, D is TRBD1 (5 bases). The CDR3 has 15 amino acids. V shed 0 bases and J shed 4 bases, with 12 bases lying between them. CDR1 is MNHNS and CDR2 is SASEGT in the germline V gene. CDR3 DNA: TGTGCCAGCAGTGAAGCTGGGGGAGGGATCACTGAAGCTTTCTTT. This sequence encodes CASSEAGGGITEAFF.

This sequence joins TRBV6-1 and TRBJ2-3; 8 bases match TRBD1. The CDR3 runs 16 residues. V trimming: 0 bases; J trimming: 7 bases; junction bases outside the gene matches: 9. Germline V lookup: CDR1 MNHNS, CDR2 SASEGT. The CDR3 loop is CASSEAPTGDMHTQYF. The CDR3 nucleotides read TGTGCCAGCAGTGAAGCGCCGACAGGGGACATGCATACGCAGTATTTT.

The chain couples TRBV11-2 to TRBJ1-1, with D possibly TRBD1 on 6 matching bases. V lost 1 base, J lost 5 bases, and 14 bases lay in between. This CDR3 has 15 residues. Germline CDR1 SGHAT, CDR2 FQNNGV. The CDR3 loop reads CASSLAPAGVTEAFF. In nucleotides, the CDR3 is TGTGCCAGCAGCTTAGCCCCCGCAGGGGTTACTGAAGCTTTCTTT.

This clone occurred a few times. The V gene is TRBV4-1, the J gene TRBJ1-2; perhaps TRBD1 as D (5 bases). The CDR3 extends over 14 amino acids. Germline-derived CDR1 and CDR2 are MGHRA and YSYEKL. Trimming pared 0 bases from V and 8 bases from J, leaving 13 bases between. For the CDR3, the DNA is TGCGCCAGCAGCCAAGATCTGGGGACTGCGGGCTACACCTTC. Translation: CASSQDLGTAGYTF.

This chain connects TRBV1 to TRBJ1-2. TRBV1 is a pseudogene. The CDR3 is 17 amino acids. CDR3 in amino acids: CTSSQDFLCREHYGYTF. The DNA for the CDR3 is TGCACCAGCAGCCAAGATTTTCTCTGTCGGGAGCACTATGGCTACACCTTC.

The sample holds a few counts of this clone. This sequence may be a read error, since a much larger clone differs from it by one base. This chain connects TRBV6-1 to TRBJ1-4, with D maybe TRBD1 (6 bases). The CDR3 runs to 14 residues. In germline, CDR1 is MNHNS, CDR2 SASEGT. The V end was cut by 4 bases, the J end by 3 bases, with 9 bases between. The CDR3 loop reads CASSGWGPNEKLFF. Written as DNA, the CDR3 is TGTGCCAGCAGTGGATGGGGGCCTAATGAAAAACTGTTTTTT.

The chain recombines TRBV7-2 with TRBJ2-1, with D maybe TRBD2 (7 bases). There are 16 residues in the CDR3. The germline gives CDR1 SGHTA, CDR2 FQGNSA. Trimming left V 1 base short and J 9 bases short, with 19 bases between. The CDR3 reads CASSLVSRGAAGEQFF. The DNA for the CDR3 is TGTGCCAGCAGCTTAGTTAGTCGGGGGGCAGCGGGTGAGCAGTTCTTC.

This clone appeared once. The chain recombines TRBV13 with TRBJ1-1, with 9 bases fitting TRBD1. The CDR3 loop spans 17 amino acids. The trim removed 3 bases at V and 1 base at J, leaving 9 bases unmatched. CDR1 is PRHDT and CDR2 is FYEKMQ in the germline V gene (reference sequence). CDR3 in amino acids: CASSFYGGQGKNTEAFF. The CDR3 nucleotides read TGTGCCAGCAGCTTTTATGGCGGACAGGGGAAGAACACTGAAGCTTTCTTT. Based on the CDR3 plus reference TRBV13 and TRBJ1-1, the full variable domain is AAGVIQSPRHLIKEKRETATLKCYPIPRHDTVYWYQQGPGQDPQFLISFYEKMQSDKGSIPDRFSAQQFSDYHSELNMSSLELGDSALYFCASSFYGGQGKNTEAFFGQGTRLTVV.

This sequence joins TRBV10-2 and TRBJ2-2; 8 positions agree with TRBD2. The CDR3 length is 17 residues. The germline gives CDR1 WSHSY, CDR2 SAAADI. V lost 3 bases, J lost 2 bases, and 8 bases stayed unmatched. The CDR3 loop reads CASSELAAGTNTGELFF. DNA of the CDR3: TGCGCCAGCAGTGAACTAGCGGCGGGGACTAACACCGGGGAGCTGTTTTTT.

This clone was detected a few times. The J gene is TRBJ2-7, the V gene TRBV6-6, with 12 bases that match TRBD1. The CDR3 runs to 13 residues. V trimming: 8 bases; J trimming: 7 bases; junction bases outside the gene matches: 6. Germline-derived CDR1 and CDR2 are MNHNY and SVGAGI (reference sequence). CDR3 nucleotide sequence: TGTGCCAGCCGGGACAGGGGGCCGGAAGAGCAGTACTTC. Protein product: CASRDRGPEEQYF.

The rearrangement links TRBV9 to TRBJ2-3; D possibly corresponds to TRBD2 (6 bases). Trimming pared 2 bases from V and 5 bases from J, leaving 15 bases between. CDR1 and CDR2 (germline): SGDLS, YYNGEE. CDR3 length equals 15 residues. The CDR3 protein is CASSVGGDHGDTQYF. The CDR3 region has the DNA TGTGCCAGCAGCGTCGGGGGAGACCACGGAGATACGCAGTATTTT.

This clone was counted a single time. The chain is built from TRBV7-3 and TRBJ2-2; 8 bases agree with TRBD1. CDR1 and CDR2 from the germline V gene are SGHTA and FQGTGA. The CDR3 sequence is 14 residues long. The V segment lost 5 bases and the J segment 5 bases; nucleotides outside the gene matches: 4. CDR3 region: CASSIQGATGELFF. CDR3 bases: TGTGCCAGCAGCATTCAGGGGGCGACCGGGGAGCTGTTTTTT.

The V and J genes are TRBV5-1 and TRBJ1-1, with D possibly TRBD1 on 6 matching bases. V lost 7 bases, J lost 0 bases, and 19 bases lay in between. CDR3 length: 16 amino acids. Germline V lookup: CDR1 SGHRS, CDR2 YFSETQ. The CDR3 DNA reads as TGCGCCAGCTATCTCGTCGCTGGGGGCCTGAACACTGAAGCTTTCTTT. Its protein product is CASYLVAGGLNTEAFF. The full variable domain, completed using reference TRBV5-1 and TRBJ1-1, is KAGVTQTPRYLIKTRGQQVTLSCSPISGHRSVSWYQQTPGQGLQFLFEYFSETQRNKGNFPGRFSGRQFSNSRSEMNVSTLELGDSALYLCASYLVAGGLNTEAFFGQGTRLTVV.

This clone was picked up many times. The CDR3 is CASSVGFGVGELFF. For the CDR3, the DNA is TGTGCCAGCAGCGTAGGCTTCGGGGTCGGGGAGCTGTTTTTT. This chain joins TRBV9 and TRBJ2-2; TRBD2 might be the D (5 bases). The V and J ends lost 0 bases and 7 bases respectively, with 10 bases between them. Germline loops: CDR1 SGDLS, CDR2 YYNGEE. The CDR3 is 14 residues long.

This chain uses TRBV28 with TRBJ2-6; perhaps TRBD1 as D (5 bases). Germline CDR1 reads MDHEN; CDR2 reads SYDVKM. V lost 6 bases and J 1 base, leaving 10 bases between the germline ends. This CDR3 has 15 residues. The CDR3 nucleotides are TGTGCCAGCAGGGGCAGGGAATCTGGGGCCAACGTCCTGACTTTC. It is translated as CASRGRESGANVLTF.

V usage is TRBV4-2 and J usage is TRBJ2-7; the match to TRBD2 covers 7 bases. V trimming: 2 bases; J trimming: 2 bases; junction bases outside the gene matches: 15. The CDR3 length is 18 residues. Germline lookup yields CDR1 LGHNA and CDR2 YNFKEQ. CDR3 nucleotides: TGTGCCAGCAGCCAATCCGGAGAGGGGCGCGGGAGTGCCTACGAGCAGTACTTC. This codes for CASSQSGEGRGSAYEQYF.

CDR3 residues: CASSSGRVTDTQYF. CDR3 sequence (DNA): TGCGCCAGCAGCAGTGGCAGGGTCACAGATACGCAGTATTTT. V gene TRBV5-1 combines with J gene TRBJ2-3, with a tentative D call TRBD1 (5 bases). The CDR3 contains 14 residues. The V and J ends lost 4 bases and 2 bases respectively, with 11 bases between them. CDR1 SGHRS and CDR2 YFSETQ come from the germline V gene.

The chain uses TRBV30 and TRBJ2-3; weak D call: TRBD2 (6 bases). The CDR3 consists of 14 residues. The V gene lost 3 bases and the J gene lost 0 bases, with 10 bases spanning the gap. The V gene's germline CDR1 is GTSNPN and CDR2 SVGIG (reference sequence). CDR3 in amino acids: CAWRIRESTDTQYF. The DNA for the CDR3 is TGTGCCTGGAGAATTCGGGAGAGCACAGATACGCAGTATTTT.

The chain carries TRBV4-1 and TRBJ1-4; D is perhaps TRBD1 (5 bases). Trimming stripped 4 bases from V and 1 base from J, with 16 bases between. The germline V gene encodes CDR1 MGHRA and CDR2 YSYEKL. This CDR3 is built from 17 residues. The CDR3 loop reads CASSRVPAGITNEKLFF. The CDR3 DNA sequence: TGCGCCAGCAGCCGCGTCCCCGCAGGGATAACTAATGAAAAACTGTTTTTT.

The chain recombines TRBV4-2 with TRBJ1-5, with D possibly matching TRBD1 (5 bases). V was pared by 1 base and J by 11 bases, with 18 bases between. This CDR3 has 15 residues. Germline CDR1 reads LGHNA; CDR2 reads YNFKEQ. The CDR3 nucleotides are TGTGCCAGCAGCCAAGTTGGCGGGGGACCTCTCTCCCAGCATTTT. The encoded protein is CASSQVGGGPLSQHF.